The sequence of this T cell receptor beta chain was determined in a study of identifying expanded T cells in peripheral blood (dated by TCRdb to about 2019). With respect to the entire study: Separate aliquots of the same genomic DNA pool were sequenced to produce technical replicates, and four replicates were compared in pairs. Study-level results and caveats: The binomial model flagged about 1.2 differentially abundant clones between technical replicates, compared with roughly 15 over approximately two weeks and 19 over about 4 weeks. In all healthy donors, the variance in clone template counts between samples taken two weeks apart rose significantly as total template count increased. Both the number of clones called differentially abundant and the false-positive rate were significantly reduced by the beta-binomial model across all healthy-donor time intervals. The authors expected that over much longer intervals, such as months to years, biological variance in healthy repertoires might increase even further.

Details on this clone: It has no known antigen specificity. Base qualities were left out, and no much larger clone turns up one base away.

No immune events, such as infections, were documented for the healthy donors during the collection period. Time-dependent variance in a beta-binomial model of T-cell clone differential abundance was calibrated using healthy-donor blood repertoires as a training cohort. The training cohort included around ten healthy donors, of whom 3 were female and 7 were male. On average the donors were around 45 years old, and their ages spanned roughly 29 to 70 years. Obtained from a commercial supplier, whole blood was collected from each healthy donor at three time points set around 13 days apart. Genomic DNA was extracted from unsorted whole blood for immunosequencing. TCRbeta CDR3 regions were profiled by bias-controlled multiplex PCR amplification of genomic DNA with the immunoSEQ Assay. The authors processed their data as follows. The absolute abundance of each unique TCRbeta CDR3 region was quantified after sequences were collapsed and filtered. Differential abundance was assessed using a binomial (Fisher-equivalent) model and a beta-binomial model in which time-dependent variance fitted from healthy donors was added. Clones with fewer than 5 combined templates were removed, and differential abundance was called for clones with a Benjamini-Hochberg FDR below 0.01. Using the form v = (b*log(k)+a)^2, the beta-binomial variance was modeled as a function of the total template count across the two samples. TCRdb limited this immuneACCESS table to in-frame rearrangements with V and J called. A share of clones is missing; checked studies link under half to unresolved V genes, and the rest is unexplained. The V and J calls and the clone size are those of that table, but D and trimming were determined from the DNA. This sample gives approximately 110,000 clones in total; around 89% of them show up just once. The top ten hold less than 20% of the sample.

The CDR3 runs 13 residues from the cysteine to the phenylalanine. Only the CDR3 DNA is retained, 39 bases long and in frame from the first base. CDR1 and CDR2 were assigned from the germline V gene as SGHDT and YYEEEE. Trimming at the junction amounts to 0 bases on V and 7 bases on J, and the germline ends lie 11 bases apart. The specimen sequenced was blood. The TCR sequence derives from a person between 18 and 75 years old in good health. This chain is built from TRBV5-6 and TRBJ2-7; no confident D gene assignment can be made. The CDR3 in this case is CASSLGRSWEQYF. DNA sequence: TGTGCCAGCAGCTTGGGCAGGTCCTGGGAGCAGTACTTC.